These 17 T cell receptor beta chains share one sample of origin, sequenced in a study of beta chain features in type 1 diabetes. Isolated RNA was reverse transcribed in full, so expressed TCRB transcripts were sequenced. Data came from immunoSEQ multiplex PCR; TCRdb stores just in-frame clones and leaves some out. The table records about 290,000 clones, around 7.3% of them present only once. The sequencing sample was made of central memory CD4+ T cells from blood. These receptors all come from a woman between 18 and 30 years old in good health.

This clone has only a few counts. CDR3 sequence reads: CASRHRDISYNEQFF. The CDR3 coding sequence is TGTGCCAGCAGGCACAGGGACATCTCCTACAATGAGCAGTTCTTC. The chain employs TRBV6-5 and TRBJ2-1, with a possible D match to TRBD1 (6 bases). Germline V gene data show CDR1 as MNHEY and CDR2 as SVGAGI. Trimming cost V 6 bases and J 0 bases, with 12 bases left between them. This CDR3 has 15 amino acids.

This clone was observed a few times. The CDR3 is CASSPRSGGLEQFF. CDR3 in DNA: TGTGCCAGCTCACCACGCTCAGGGGGCCTTGAGCAGTTCTTC. The chain recombines TRBV18 with TRBJ2-1; 8 nucleotides match TRBD1. V lost 1 base and J lost 9; bases outside the gene matches: 5. Germline CDR1 is KGHSH and CDR2 is LQKENI. The CDR3 extends over 14 amino acids. Full variable domain (remainder filled in from reference TRBV18 and TRBJ2-1): NAGVMQNPRHLVRRRGQEARLRCSPMKGHSHVYWYRQLPEEGLKFMVYLQKENIIDESGMPKERFSAEFPKEGPSILRIQQVVRGDSAAYFCASSPRSGGLEQFFGPGTRLTVL.

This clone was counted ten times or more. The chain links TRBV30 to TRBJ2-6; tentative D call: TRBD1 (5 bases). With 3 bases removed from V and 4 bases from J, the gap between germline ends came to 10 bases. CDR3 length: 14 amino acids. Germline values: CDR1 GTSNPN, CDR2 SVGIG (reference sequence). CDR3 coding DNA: TGTGCCTGGAGCTCAGGGTACGGGGCCAACGTCCTGACTTTC. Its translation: CAWSSGYGANVLTF.

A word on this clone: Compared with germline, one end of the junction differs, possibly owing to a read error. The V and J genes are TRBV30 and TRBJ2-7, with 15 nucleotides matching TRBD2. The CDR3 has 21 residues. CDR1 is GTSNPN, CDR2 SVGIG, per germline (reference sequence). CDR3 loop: CAWSRSPQGLAGGTSSYGQYF. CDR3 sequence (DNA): TGTGCCTGGAGTCGTTCTCCCCAGGGACTAGCGGGAGGTACCAGCTCCTACGGGCAGTACTTC.

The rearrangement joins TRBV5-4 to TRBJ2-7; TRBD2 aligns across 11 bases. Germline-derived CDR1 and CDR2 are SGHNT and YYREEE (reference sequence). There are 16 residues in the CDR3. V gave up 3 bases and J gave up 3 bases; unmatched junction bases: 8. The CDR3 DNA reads TGTGCCAGCAGCTCGAAACTAGCGGGAGAGGGCTACGAGCAGTACTTC. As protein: CASSSKLAGEGYEQYF.

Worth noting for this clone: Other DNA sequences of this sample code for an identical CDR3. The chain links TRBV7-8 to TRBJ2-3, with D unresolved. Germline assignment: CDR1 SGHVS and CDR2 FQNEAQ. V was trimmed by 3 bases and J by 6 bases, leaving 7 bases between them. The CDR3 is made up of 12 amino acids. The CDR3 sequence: CASSFGADTQYF. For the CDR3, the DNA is TGTGCCAGCAGCTTTGGAGCGGATACGCAGTATTTT.

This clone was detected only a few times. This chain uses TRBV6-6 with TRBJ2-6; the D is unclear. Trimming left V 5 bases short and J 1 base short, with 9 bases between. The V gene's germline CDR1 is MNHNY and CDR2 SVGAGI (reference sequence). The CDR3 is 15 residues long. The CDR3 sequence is CASSAGLSGANVLTF. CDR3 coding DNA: TGTGCCAGCAGTGCCGGGTTATCTGGGGCCAACGTCCTGACTTTC.

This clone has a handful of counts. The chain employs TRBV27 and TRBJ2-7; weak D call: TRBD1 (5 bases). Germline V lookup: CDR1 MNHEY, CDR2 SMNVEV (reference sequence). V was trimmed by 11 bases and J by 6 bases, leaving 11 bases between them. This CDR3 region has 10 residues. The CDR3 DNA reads TGTGCCGCAGGGTCAGGCGAGCAGTACTTC. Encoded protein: CAAGSGEQYF.

CDR3 sequence: CSVEDGKSDFDEQYF. DNA for the CDR3: TGCAGCGTTGAAGATGGGAAGTCGGACTTTGACGAGCAGTACTTC. The V gene is TRBV29-1, the J gene TRBJ2-7; TRBD2 is a possible D gene (5 bases). Trimming cost V 0 bases and J 5 bases, with 17 bases left between them. From germline, CDR1 is SQVTM and CDR2 ANQGSEA. CDR3 length equals 15 residues.

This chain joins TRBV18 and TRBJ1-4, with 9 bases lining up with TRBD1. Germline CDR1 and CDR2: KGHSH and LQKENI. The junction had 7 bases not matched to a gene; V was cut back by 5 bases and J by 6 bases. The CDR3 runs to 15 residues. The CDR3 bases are TGTGCCAGCTCAGAGGGGACAGGGCGTCATGAAAAACTGTTTTTT. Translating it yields CASSEGTGRHEKLFF.

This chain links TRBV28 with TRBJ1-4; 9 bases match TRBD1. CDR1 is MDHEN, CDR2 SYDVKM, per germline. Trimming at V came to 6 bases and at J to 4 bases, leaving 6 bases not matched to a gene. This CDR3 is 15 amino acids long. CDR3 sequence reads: CASSEPGQGNEKLFF. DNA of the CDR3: TGTGCCAGCAGCGAACCGGGACAGGGTAATGAAAAACTGTTTTTT.

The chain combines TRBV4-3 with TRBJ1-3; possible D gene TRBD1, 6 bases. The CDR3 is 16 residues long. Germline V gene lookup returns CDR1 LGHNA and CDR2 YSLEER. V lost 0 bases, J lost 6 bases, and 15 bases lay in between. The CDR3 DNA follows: TGCGCCAGCAGCCAAGAGGGGGCAGGGGTAGTAAACACCATATATTTT. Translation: CASSQEGAGVVNTIYF.

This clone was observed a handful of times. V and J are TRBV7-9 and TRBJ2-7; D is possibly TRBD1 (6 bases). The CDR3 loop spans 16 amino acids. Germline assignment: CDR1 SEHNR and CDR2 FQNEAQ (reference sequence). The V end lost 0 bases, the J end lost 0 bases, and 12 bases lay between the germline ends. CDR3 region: CASSLAGVQGSYEQYV. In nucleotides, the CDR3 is TGTGCCAGCAGCTTAGCAGGAGTACAGGGCTCCTACGAGCAGTACGTC.

The CDR3 sequence: CASSLYQGVGANVLTF. DNA for the CDR3: TGTGCCAGCAGCTTATATCAGGGGGTTGGGGCCAACGTCCTGACTTTC. The chain recombines TRBV7-8 with TRBJ2-6, with 7 bases identical to TRBD1. J was trimmed by 3 bases and V by 2 bases; bases with no gene match: 4. CDR1 is SGHVS, CDR2 FQNEAQ, per germline. The CDR3 sequence is 16 residues long.

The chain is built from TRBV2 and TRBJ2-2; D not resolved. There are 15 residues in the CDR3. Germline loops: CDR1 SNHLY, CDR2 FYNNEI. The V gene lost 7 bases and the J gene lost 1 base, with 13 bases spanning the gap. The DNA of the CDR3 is TGTGCCAGCACCGAGCGTATTCAGAACACCGGGGAGCTGTTTTTT. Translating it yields CASTERIQNTGELFF.

CDR3 DNA sequence: TGCGCCAGCAGCCAAGAGGTGACAGGGGGTAGGAACAATGAGCAGTTCTTC. Its protein product is CASSQEVTGGRNNEQFF. This sequence joins TRBV4-1 and TRBJ2-1, with 9 bases fitting TRBD1. Germline CDR1 is MGHRA and CDR2 is YSYEKL. V was pared by 0 bases and J by 5 bases, with 8 bases of the junction left unmatched. The CDR3 contains 17 residues.

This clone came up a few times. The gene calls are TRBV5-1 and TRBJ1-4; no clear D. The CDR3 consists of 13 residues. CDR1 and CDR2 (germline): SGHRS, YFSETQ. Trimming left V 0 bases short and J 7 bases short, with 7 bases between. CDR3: CASSLASGEKLFF. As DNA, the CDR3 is TGCGCCAGCAGCTTGGCCTCGGGTGAAAAACTGTTTTTT.